Sequencing of this TCR beta chain was carried out in a study of T cells after yellow fever vaccination. Study at large: SMART-Seq v4 Ultra Low Input handled preparation of low-cell-number fractions.

The CDR3 spans 15 residues. Germline V lookup: CDR1 MNHNS, CDR2 SASEGT. V shed 6 bases, J shed 2 bases, and the junction held 9 bases outside the gene matches. TCR cDNA was made by 5'RACE template switching, adding a universal primer site and UMIs. In TCRdb, the 5' RACE reads were re-called with MiXCR into one record per CDR3 protein. The sample lists some 500,000 distinct CDR3 sequences, roughly 14% occurring once. Remarks on this clonotype: The antigen remains undetermined.

Regarding the study as a whole: Some clonotypes, a small share, were shared between CD4 and CD8 compartments. The study found a weaker secondary response that peaked faster, day 5 versus 15.

This chain links TRBV6-1 with TRBJ1-1, with 7 bases matching TRBD1. This sequence was found in a man aged 25-45 years who received the YFV17D yellow fever vaccine. The starting material was PBMCs, obtained on the day of the yellow fever booster vaccination. The CDR3 is CASRAGTDQNTEAFF. In nucleotides, the CDR3 is TGTGCCAGCAGAGCCGGGACAGACCAAAACACTGAAGCTTTCTTT.